This TCR beta chain stems from a study of control samples from healthy donors and cancer patients. The V gene's germline CDR1 is KGHSH and CDR2 LQKENI. This CDR3 is 15 amino acids long. The V segment lost 4 bases and the J segment 4 bases; nucleotides outside the gene matches: 7. Data came from immunoSEQ multiplex PCR; TCRdb stores just in-frame clones and leaves some out. The data hold approximately 130,000 clones, with more than 75% observed a single time. The clonotype comes from a man aged 40-49 years in good health. The chain has TRBV18 and TRBJ2-7; 10 bases fit TRBD1. The sample was blood. This CDR3 reads CASSLRTGGGYEQYF. The CDR3 DNA is TGTGCCAGCTCACTGCGGACAGGGGGGGGTTACGAGCAGTACTTC. Using reference TRBV18 and TRBJ2-7 for the parts outside the CDR3, the full variable domain is NAGVMQNPRHLVRRRGQEARLRCSPMKGHSHVYWYRQLPEEGLKFMVYLQKENIIDESGMPKERFSAEFPKEGPSILRIQQVVRGDSAAYFCASSLRTGGGYEQYFGPGTRLTVT.